Shown below are 6 T cell receptor beta chains from a single sample sequenced in a study of T cell responses to AZD1222 COVID-19 vaccine. This table comes from immunoSEQ multiplex PCR, and its TCRdb copy is limited to in-frame clones, with some not included. The sample has 90,000 to 150,000 clones, roughly 90% seen once; the top ten hold approximately 7.9%. This specimen consisted of peripheral blood, obtained 28 days after the second AZD1222 dose. The origin of the receptors is an adult who received the AZD1222 COVID-19 vaccine.

The V call is TRBV10-3, the J call TRBJ1-1, with D possibly being TRBD1 (5 bases). The V gene's germline CDR1 is ENHRY and CDR2 SYGVKD. The CDR3 spans 15 residues. V lost 2 bases, J lost 0 bases, and 10 bases lay in between. CDR3 sequence reads: CAISEKDNLNTEAFF. The CDR3 DNA is TGTGCCATCAGTGAGAAGGACAACTTGAACACTGAAGCTTTCTTT.

V is TRBV6-4 and J is TRBJ2-1, with D perhaps matching TRBD1 or TRBD2 (5 bases each). The CDR3 extends over 13 amino acids. Trimming took off 11 bases at V and 8 bases at J, with 19 bases between the two ends. Per the germline V gene, CDR1 is MRHNA and CDR2 is SNTAGT. CDR3 in DNA: TGTGCCCACGAGGGGAGTCCCGCCCATGAGCAGTTCTTC. Amino acids: CAHEGSPAHEQFF.

V usage is TRBV7-9 and J usage is TRBJ2-1, with 9 positions matching TRBD1. The CDR3 is 14 amino acids. CDR1 SEHNR and CDR2 FQNEAQ come from the germline V gene (reference sequence). Losses at the gene ends were 6 bases for V and 8 bases for J; bases not matched to a gene: 8. The CDR3 reads CASRWDRASDEQFF. For the CDR3, the DNA is TGTGCCAGCAGGTGGGACAGGGCCTCGGATGAGCAGTTCTTC.

CDR3 sequence: CATTRDRVYNEQFF. The DNA for the CDR3 is TGTGCCACCACCCGGGACAGAGTCTACAATGAGCAGTTCTTC. The V and J genes are TRBV28 and TRBJ2-1, with 7 bases lining up with TRBD1. CDR3 length: 14 residues. The germline V gene has CDR1 MDHEN and CDR2 SYDVKM. With 10 bases clipped from V and 3 bases from J, the junction kept 9 bases outside the gene matches.

This clone was detected only a few times. The genes are TRBV15 and TRBJ1-2; 7 positions match TRBD1. The CDR3 is made up of 13 amino acids. The V gene end was trimmed by 3 bases and the J gene end by 5 bases; junction bases not matched to a gene: 3. The germline V gene has CDR1 LNHNV and CDR2 YYDKDF (reference sequence). This CDR3 is CATSSSGGYGYTF. The DNA of the CDR3 is TGTGCCACCAGCAGTTCAGGGGGATATGGCTACACCTTC.

J is TRBJ1-2 and V is TRBV15; tentative D call: TRBD1 (6 bases). The CDR3 consists of 17 residues. V was clipped by 0 bases and J by 5 bases, with 19 bases between them. Germline CDR1 reads LNHNV; CDR2 reads YYDKDF (reference sequence). In nucleotides, the CDR3 is TGTGCCACCAGCAGAGACTATGGTAGGGGGGGCGGGTATGGCTACACCTTC. It encodes CATSRDYGRGGGYGYTF.